Shown below are 18 T cell receptor beta chains from a single sample sequenced in a study of CD8 T cells in ankylosing spondylitis. Each CDR3 protein is one row after TCRdb ran MiXCR on the 5' RACE reads. The profile shows about 350,000 distinct CDR3 sequences, around 20% of them singletons. Sequencing was performed on blood, either unsorted or a sorted T cell fraction (not recorded which). These receptor sequences come from a male donor with ankylosing spondylitis or in good health (not recorded which).

This clonotype was counted only a few times. The chain combines TRBV7-9 with TRBJ2-7, with D tentatively TRBD1 (5 bases). CDR1 and CDR2 (germline): SEHNR, FQNEAQ (reference sequence). V was trimmed by 7 bases and J by 3 bases, leaving 13 bases between them. The CDR3 runs 13 residues. The CDR3 reads CASNPLGHYEQYF. CDR3 coding DNA: TGTGCCAGCAACCCGTTGGGGCACTACGAGCAGTACTTC.

This clonotype was seen more than once but under ten times. This chain joins TRBV3-1 and TRBJ1-2, with 7 bases fitting TRBD1. The CDR3 loop spans 15 amino acids. CDR1 and CDR2 (germline): LGHDT, YNNKEL (reference sequence). V lost 6 bases to trimming and J lost 4 bases; unmatched junction nucleotides: 11. Here the CDR3 DNA reads TGTGCCAGCAGGCGAAGCTGGGACAGCGCCTATGGCTACACCTTC. It is translated as CASRRSWDSAYGYTF.

V is TRBV7-9 and J is TRBJ1-1; D is undetermined. V lost 6 bases, J lost 11 bases, and 28 bases lay in between. CDR3 length: 16 residues. Germline V gives CDR1 SEHNR, CDR2 FQNEAQ (reference sequence). The CDR3 nucleotides are TGTGCCAGCAGTCAACAACGGGGAGGACCCGACGTTCTGGCTTTCTTT. It codes for CASSQQRGGPDVLAFF.

Many counts were recorded for this clonotype. The V gene is TRBV12-3 or TRBV12-4, the J gene TRBJ2-7, with a possible D match to TRBD1 (7 bases). The CDR3 is made up of 14 amino acids. V was cut by 6 bases and J by 7 bases, with 19 bases left in between. The CDR3: CASSHQPRGVEQYF. The CDR3 nucleotides read TGTGCCAGCAGCCATCAACCCAGGGGGGTTGAGCAGTACTTC.

Concerning this clonotype: At one boundary the junction diverges from the germline segment, which might be a read error. This chain connects TRBV3-1 to TRBJ2-2; TRBD1 is a possible D gene (6 bases). Germline values: CDR1 LGHDT, CDR2 YNNKEL (reference sequence). The CDR3 sequence is 15 residues long. CDR3 nucleotides: TGTGCCAGCACCCAAGTCAGGGGCTACACCGGGGAGCTGTTTTTT. Its translation: CASTQVRGYTGELFF.

This clonotype was picked up many times. The CDR3, as DNA: TGTGCCAGCACGGCCCTCTACATGGAGGATTCACCCCTCCACTTT. Translated, it gives CASTALYMEDSPLHF. The rearrangement uses TRBV12-3 or TRBV12-4 and TRBJ1-6; D remains unclear. The ends were cut back, 7 bases at V and 8 bases at J, with 18 bases in the middle. The CDR3 is 15 amino acids.

V usage is TRBV21-1 and J usage is TRBJ1-3. TRBV21-1 is assigned pseudogene status. The CDR3 is 16 amino acids. The DNA for the CDR3 is TGTGCCAGCAGCAAATCCAGGCAAGATTCTGGAAACACCATATATTTT. It is translated as CASSKSRQDSGNTIYF.

This clonotype has a handful of counts. The genes are TRBV5-6 and TRBJ2-3; D is unresolved. The CDR3 covers 12 residues. Germline CDR1 reads SGHDT; CDR2 reads YYEEEE. Trimming cost V 3 bases and J 5 bases, with 7 bases left between them. In nucleotides, the CDR3 is TGTGCCAGCAGCTCCTGGCAAGATACGCAGTATTTT. This translates into CASSSWQDTQYF. The entire variable domain, with the rest obtained from reference TRBV5-6 and TRBJ2-3, is as follows: DAGVTQSPTHLIKTRGQQVTLRCSPKSGHDTVSWYQQALGQGPQFIFQYYEEEERQRGNFPDRFSGHQFPNYSSELNVNALLLGDSALYLCASSSWQDTQYFGPGTRLTVL.

The table lists this clonotype with many counts. The chain has TRBV12-3 or TRBV12-4 and TRBJ2-5; D possibly corresponds to TRBD2 (6 bases). The CDR3 sequence is 14 residues long. Trimming cost V 1 base and J 5 bases, with 11 bases left between them. CDR3: CASSLGGGMETQYF. The CDR3 nucleotides read TGTGCCAGCAGTTTAGGTGGCGGGATGGAGACCCAGTACTTC.

This clonotype was seen a handful of times. The chain employs TRBV20-1 and TRBJ2-2, with D perhaps TRBD1 (5 bases). CDR1 and CDR2 (germline): DFQATT, SNEGSKA (reference sequence). V was shortened by 2 bases and J by 2 bases, with 9 bases between the two germline ends. This CDR3 is built from 14 residues. The DNA of the CDR3 is TGCAGTGCTAGACCAGACAGCAACACCGGGGAGCTGTTTTTT. Translated, it gives CSARPDSNTGELFF.

The CDR3 DNA follows: TGTGCCAGCAGCGCGCAAACCGGGGAGCTGTTTTTT. It specifies CASSAQTGELFF. The genes are TRBV13 and TRBJ2-2; D is undetermined. Trimming stripped 5 bases from V and 5 bases from J, with 6 bases between. Germline V gene data show CDR1 as PRHDT and CDR2 as FYEKMQ (reference sequence). The CDR3 is made up of 12 amino acids.

V is TRBV2 and J is TRBJ2-7, with a possible D match to TRBD2 (7 bases). The CDR3 covers 17 residues. Germline values: CDR1 SNHLY, CDR2 FYNNEI. Trimming shortened V by 2 bases and J by 3 bases, and 20 bases separated the two germline ends. The CDR3 DNA reads TGTGCCAGCAGTGAATGGGGGGGCGACGGGACCAGCTACGAGCAGTACTTC. This codes for CASSEWGGDGTSYEQYF.

The chain links TRBV3-1 to TRBJ2-2; unclear D gene. The CDR3 covers 16 residues. V gave up 2 bases and J gave up 2 bases, with 12 bases separating them. Germline V CDR1 and CDR2: LGHDT, YNNKEL (reference sequence). The CDR3 loop is CASSQTGVLNTGELFF. CDR3 DNA sequence: TGTGCCAGCAGCCAAACTGGGGTATTAAACACCGGGGAGCTGTTTTTT.

The chain has TRBV2 and TRBJ2-7; possible D gene TRBD1, 6 bases. In germline, CDR1 is SNHLY, CDR2 FYNNEI. The ends were cut back, 5 bases at V and 3 bases at J, with 17 bases in the middle. This CDR3 region has 15 residues. CDR3 amino acids: CASSSPQQGLYEQYF. The CDR3 nucleotides read TGTGCCAGCAGTAGCCCCCAGCAGGGGCTCTACGAGCAGTACTTC.

The chain joins TRBV2 to TRBJ2-7; 10 bases align to TRBD1. Germline-derived CDR1 and CDR2 are SNHLY and FYNNEI. V was pared by 6 bases and J by 2 bases, with 7 bases of the junction left unmatched. The CDR3 totals 15 residues. The CDR3 sequence is CASSAGQGRTYEQYF. CDR3 nucleotides: TGTGCCAGCAGCGCGGGACAGGGGAGGACCTACGAGCAGTACTTC.

This clonotype was recorded a few times. The rearrangement links TRBV30 to TRBJ2-5, with D unresolved. Trimming took 1 base from V and 1 from J, leaving 1 base between them. The CDR3 consists of 11 residues. Looked up from germline, CDR1 is GTSNPN and CDR2 is SVGIG (reference sequence). This CDR3 is CAWSGQETQYF. CDR3 sequence (DNA): TGTGCCTGGAGTGGCCAAGAGACCCAGTACTTC.

This chain links TRBV12-3 or TRBV12-4 with TRBJ2-7, with D uncertain. V was clipped by 5 bases and J by 1 base, with 12 bases between them. The CDR3 extends over 14 amino acids. Written as DNA, the CDR3 is TGTGCCAGCAGTCCATCGGACCGGTCCTACGAGCAGTACTTC. It is translated as CASSPSDRSYEQYF.

This clonotype was recorded a few times. The V gene is TRBV9, the J gene TRBJ1-2; tentative D call: TRBD1 (6 bases). CDR1 is SGDLS and CDR2 is YYNGEE in the germline V gene. The CDR3 loop spans 16 amino acids. Trimming took 1 base from V and 7 from J, leaving 20 bases between them. The CDR3 protein is CASSVYFAGVSRGYTF. The CDR3 DNA reads as TGTGCCAGCAGCGTATATTTTGCAGGGGTCTCTCGTGGCTACACCTTC.